In its sample, the clone carrying this T cell receptor (beta chain) was seen once. Its target is not known. TCRdb fed the RT-PCR reads into MiXCR, producing one record per CDR3 protein. Seen here are 15,000 to 20,000 distinct CDR3 sequences, 55% to 65% observed once, and the top ten hold roughly 8%. The sample belongs to a study of yellow fever vaccine responses in identical twins. Study conclusions and caveats: The authors reported partly convergent, partly personalized vaccine responses in identical twins.

The receptor comes from a woman aged 18-30 years who received the yellow fever vaccine. The sequencing here drew on T cells from blood (PBMCs), unsorted or a sorted subset (not recorded which), taken before or after yellow fever vaccination (not recorded which).

The CDR3 sequence is CSASGDSLIGQFF. CDR3 nucleotide sequence: TGCAGTGCTAGTGGGGACTCTTTGATAGGGCAGTTCTTC. This chain uses TRBV20-1 with TRBJ2-1, with D tentatively TRBD2 (6 bases). There are 13 residues in the CDR3. From germline, CDR1 is DFQATT and CDR2 SNEGSKA (reference sequence). V was trimmed by 3 bases and J by 12 bases, leaving 18 bases between them.